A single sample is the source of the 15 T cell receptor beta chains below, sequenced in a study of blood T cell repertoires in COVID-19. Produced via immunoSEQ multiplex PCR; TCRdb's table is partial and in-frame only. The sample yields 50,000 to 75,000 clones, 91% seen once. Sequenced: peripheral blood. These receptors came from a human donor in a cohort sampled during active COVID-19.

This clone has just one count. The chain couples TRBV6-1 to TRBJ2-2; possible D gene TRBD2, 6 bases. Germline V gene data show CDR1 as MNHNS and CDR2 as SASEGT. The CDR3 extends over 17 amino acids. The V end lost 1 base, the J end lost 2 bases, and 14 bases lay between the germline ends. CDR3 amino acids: CASSEDWSGSNTGELFF. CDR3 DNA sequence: TGTGCCAGCAGTGAAGATTGGAGCGGGTCTAACACCGGGGAGCTGTTTTTT.

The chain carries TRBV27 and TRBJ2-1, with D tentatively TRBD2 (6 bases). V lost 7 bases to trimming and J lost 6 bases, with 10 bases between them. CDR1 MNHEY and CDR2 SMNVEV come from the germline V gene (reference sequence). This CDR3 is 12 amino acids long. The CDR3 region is CASKGLFNEQFF. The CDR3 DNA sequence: TGTGCCAGCAAAGGACTATTCAATGAGCAGTTCTTC.

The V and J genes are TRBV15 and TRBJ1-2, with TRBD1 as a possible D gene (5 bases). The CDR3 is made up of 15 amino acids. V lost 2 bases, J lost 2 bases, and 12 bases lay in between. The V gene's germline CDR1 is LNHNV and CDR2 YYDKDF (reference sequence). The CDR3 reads CATSRPLGQNYGYTF. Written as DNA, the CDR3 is TGTGCCACCAGCAGACCGTTAGGACAAAACTATGGCTACACCTTC.

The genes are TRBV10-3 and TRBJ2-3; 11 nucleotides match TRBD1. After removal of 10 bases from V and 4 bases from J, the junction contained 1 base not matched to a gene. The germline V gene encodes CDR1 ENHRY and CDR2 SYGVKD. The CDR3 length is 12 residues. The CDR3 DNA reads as TGTGCCACGGGACAGGGGGCAGATACGCAGTATTTT. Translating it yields CATGQGADTQYF.

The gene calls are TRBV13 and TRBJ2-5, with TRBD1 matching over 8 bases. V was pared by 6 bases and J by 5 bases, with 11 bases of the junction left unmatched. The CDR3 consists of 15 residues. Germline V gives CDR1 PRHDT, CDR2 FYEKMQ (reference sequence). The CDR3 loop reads CASRAPGGAIETQYF. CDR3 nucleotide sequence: TGTGCCAGCAGGGCGCCAGGGGGCGCGATCGAGACCCAGTACTTC.

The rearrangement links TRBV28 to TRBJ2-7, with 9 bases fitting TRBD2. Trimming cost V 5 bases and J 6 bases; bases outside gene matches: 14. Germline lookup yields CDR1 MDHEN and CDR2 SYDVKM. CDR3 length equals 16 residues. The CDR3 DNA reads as TGTGCCAGCAGTGCCACCGGGACTAGCAATTTTCGCGAGCAGTACTTC. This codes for CASSATGTSNFREQYF.

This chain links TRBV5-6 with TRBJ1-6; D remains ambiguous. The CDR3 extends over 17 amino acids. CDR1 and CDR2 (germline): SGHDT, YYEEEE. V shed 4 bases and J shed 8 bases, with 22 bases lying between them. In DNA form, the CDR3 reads TGTGCCAGCAGCCCAGCCCGGCGCGCAGGCGGGGATTCACCCCTCCACTTT. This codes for CASSPARRAGGDSPLHF.

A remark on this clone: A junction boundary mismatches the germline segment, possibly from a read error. The chain's CDR3 is CASSFPGLVCSEQYF. As DNA, the CDR3 is TGTGCTAGCAGCTTCCCGGGACTAGTTTGTTCCGAGCAGTACTTC. V and J are TRBV7-7 and TRBJ2-7; TRBD2 aligns across 8 bases. CDR1 and CDR2 from the germline V gene are SSHAT and FNYEAQ (reference sequence). The CDR3 is made up of 15 amino acids. The full variable domain, completed using reference TRBV7-7 and TRBJ2-7, is GAGVSQSPRYKVTKRGQDVTLRCDPISSHATLYWYQQALGQGPEFLTYFNYEAQPDKSGLPSDRFSAERPEGSISTLTIQRTEQRDSAMYRCASSFPGLVCSEQYFGPGTRLTVT.

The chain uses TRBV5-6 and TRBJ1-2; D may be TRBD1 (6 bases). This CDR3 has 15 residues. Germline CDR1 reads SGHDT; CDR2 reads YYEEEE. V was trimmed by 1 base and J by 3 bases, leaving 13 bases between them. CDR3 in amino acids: CASSLNQGFYYGYTF. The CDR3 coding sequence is TGTGCCAGCAGCTTGAATCAGGGGTTTTACTATGGCTACACCTTC.

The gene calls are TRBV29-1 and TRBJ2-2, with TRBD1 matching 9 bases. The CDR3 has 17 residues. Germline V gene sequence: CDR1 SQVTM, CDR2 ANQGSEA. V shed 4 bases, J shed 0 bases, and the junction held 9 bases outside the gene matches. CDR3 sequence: CSVGGGQGFANTGELFF. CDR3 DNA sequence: TGCAGCGTTGGGGGGGGACAGGGTTTCGCGAACACCGGGGAGCTGTTTTTT.

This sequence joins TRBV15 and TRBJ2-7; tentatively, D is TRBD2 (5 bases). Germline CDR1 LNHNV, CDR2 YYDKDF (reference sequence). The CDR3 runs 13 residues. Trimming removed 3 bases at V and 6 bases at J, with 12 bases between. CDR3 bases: TGTGCCACCAGCAGGGGAACCGAGGGCGAGCAGTACTTC. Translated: CATSRGTEGEQYF.

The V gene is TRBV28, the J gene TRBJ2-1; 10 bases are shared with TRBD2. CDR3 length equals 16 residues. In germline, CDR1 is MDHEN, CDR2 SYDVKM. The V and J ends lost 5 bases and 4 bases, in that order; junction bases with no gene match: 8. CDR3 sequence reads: CASSRSTSGQYNEQFF. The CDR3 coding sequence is TGTGCCAGCAGTCGCTCGACTAGCGGGCAGTACAATGAGCAGTTCTTC.

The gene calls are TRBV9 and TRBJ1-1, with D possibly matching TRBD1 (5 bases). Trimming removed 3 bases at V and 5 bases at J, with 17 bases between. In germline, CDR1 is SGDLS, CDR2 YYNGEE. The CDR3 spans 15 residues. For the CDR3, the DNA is TGTGCCAGCAGCGGGGCGTCAGTTGGGGGGACTGAAGCTTTCTTT. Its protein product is CASSGASVGGTEAFF.

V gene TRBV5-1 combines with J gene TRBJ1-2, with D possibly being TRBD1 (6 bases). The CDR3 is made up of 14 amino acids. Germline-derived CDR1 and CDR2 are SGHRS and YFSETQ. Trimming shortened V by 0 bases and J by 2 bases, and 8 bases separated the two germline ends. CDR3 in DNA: TGCGCCAGCAGCTTGGCGGGGACAAACTATGGCTACACCTTC. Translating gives CASSLAGTNYGYTF.

The CDR3 DNA reads TGTGCCAGCAGCCAGGGACAGACAAATCAGCCCCAGCATTTT. It specifies CASSQGQTNQPQHF. The chain employs TRBV2 and TRBJ1-5; TRBD1 aligns across 7 bases. V was pared by 6 bases and J by 4 bases, with 6 bases of the junction left unmatched. The CDR3 runs to 14 residues. Germline CDR1 reads SNHLY; CDR2 reads FYNNEI.